This T cell receptor beta chain was recorded in a study of tumor-infiltrating lymphocytes in oesophageal squamous cell carcinoma. V dropped 3 bases and J dropped 6 bases, with 27 bases sitting between them. This CDR3 region has 19 residues. TCRdb redid the calling of the PCR reads with MiXCR, one entry per CDR3 protein. In the table there are 9,000 to 13,000 distinct CDR3 sequences, around 60% of which are singletons. This clonotype was seen only once. The receptor's source is a male donor with esophageal squamous cell carcinoma. The gene calls are TRBV12-3 or TRBV12-4 and TRBJ1-5, with D possibly matching TRBD1 (5 bases). The sample taken for sequencing was esophageal tumor tissue. The CDR3 coding sequence is TGTGCCAGCAGTTTTTCGTTCGGGTCAGGGTGGGGTTCGGGTCAGCCCCAGCATTTT. Protein product: CASSFSFGSGWGSGQPQHF.